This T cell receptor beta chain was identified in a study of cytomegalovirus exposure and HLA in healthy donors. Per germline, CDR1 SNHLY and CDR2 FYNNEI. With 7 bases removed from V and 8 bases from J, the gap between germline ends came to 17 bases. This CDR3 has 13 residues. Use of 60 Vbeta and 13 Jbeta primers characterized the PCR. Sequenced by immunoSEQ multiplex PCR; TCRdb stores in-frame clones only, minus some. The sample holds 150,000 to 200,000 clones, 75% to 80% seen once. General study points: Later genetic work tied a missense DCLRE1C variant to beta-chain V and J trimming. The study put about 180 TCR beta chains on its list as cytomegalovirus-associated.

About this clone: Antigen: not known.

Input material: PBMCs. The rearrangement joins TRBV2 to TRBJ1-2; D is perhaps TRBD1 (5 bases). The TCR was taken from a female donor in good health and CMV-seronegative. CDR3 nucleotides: TGTGCCAGCAACGCGATGACAGTTCAAGGCTACACCTTC. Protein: CASNAMTVQGYTF. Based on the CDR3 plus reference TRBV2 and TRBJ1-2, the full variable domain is EPEVTQTPSHQVTQMGQEVILRCVPISNHLYFYWYRQILGQKVEFLVSFYNNEISEKSEIFDDQFSVERPDGSNFTLKIRSTKLEDSAMYFCASNAMTVQGYTFGSGTRLTVV.